This T cell receptor (beta chain) was retrieved from a study of blood T cell repertoires in COVID-19. Study at large: Material from acute and convalescent COVID-19 was sourced from the United States, Italy and Spain.

CDR3 length: 13 amino acids. The V and J ends lost 6 bases and 7 bases respectively, with 15 bases between them. Germline V gene lookup returns CDR1 MNHEY and CDR2 SVGAGI. As handled by the study authors: By means of reference gene primer amplification, nucleated cell counts were estimated. Repertoires were generated with immunoSEQ multiplex PCR, while TCRdb's copy carries only in-frame clones and drops some. V and J calls and clone size are those listed in that table; D and trimming were worked out from the DNA. The sample holds over 60,000 clones; approximately 89% are singletons and the top ten take about 9.2%.

This chain joins TRBV6-5 and TRBJ1-2; D is unresolved. Sequencing was carried out using peripheral blood. The source is a man at least 80 years old with acute or convalescent COVID-19. Written as DNA, the CDR3 is TGTGCCAGCAGCCAGCGGGGTAGGGTTGGCTACACCTTC. The encoded protein is CASSQRGRVGYTF.